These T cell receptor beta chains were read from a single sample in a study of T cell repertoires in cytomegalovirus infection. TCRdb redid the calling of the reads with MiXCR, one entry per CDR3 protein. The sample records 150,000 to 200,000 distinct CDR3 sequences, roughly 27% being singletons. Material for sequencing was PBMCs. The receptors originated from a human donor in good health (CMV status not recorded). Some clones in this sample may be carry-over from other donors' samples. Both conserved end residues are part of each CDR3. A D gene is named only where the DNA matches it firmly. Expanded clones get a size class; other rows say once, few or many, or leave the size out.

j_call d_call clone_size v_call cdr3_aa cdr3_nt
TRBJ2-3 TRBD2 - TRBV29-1 CSVEGAGVEDTQYF TGCAGCGTTGAAGGGGCGGGGGTGGAAGATACGCAGTATTTT
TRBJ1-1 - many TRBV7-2 CASSLALGRVRSSTEAFF TGTGCCAGCAGCTTAGCTCTGGGCAGGGTCAGGAGTAGCACTGAAGCTTTCTTT
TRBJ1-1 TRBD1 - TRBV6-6 CASSPGQEGWDLKGTEAFF TGTGCCAGCAGTCCGGGACAGGAAGGTTGGGACCTAAAAGGCACTGAAGCTTTCTTT
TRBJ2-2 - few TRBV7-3 CASGQGGGRTGELFF TGTGCCTCAGGCCAGGGCGGTGGAAGGACCGGGGAGCTGTTTTTT
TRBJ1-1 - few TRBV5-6 CASSLVESGWRTEAFF TGTGCCAGCAGCTTGGTCGAGAGTGGTTGGCGCACTGAAGCTTTCTTT
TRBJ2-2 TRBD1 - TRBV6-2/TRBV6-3 CASRPTGGISTGELFF TGTGCCAGCAGACCGACAGGGGGGATTAGCACCGGGGAGCTGTTTTTT
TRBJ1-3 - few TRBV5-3 CASSPQDYSGNTIYF TGTGCCAGCAGCCCCCAAGATTACTCTGGAAACACCATATATTTT
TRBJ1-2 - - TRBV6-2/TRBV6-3 CASSYSRRETNYGYTF TGTGCCAGCAGTTACTCGCGGAGGGAAACTAACTATGGCTACACCTTC
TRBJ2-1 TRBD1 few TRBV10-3 CAISETDRVNEQFF TGTGCCATCAGTGAGACGGACAGGGTCAATGAGCAGTTCTTC
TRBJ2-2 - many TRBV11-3 CASSPQSGELFF TGTGCCAGCAGCCCGCAGAGCGGGGAGCTGTTTTTT
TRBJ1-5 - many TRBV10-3 CAIRQGSNQPQHF TGTGCCATCAGACAGGGAAGCAATCAGCCCCAGCATTTT
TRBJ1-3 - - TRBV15 CATSDPQGGGGNTIYF TGTGCCACCAGCGACCCCCAGGGTGGAGGGGGAAACACCATATATTTT
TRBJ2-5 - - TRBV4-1 CASSQEAQGKDQYF TGTGCCAGCAGCCAAGAAGCCCAGGGGAAGGACCAGTACTTC
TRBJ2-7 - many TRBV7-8 CASSPPRRMGLEQYF TGTGCCAGCAGCCCTCCGAGGAGGATGGGGCTGGAGCAGTACTTC
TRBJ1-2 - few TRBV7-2 CASSFGVGYTF TGTGCCAGCAGCTTTGGGGTAGGCTACACCTTC
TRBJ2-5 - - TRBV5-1 CASSMGGVYQETQYF TGCGCCAGCAGCATGGGAGGAGTGTACCAAGAGACCCAGTACTTC
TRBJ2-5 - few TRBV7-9 CASIVRETQYF TGTGCCAGCATAGTTCGGGAGACCCAGTACTTC
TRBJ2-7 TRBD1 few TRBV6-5 CASGDRGRSGEQYF TGTGCCAGTGGCGACAGGGGGAGAAGTGGGGAGCAGTACTTC
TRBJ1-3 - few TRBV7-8 CASSLYQRPGNTIYF TGTGCCAGCAGCTTATACCAAAGGCCTGGAAACACCATATATTTT
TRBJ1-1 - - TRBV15 CATSSPGQNTEAFF TGTGCCACCAGCAGCCCGGGACAGAACACTGAAGCTTTCTTT
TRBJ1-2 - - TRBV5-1 CASSGGIWGYGYTF TGCGCCAGCAGCGGTGGGATCTGGGGCTATGGCTACACCTTC
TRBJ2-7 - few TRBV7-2 CASSSLHEQYF TGTGCCAGCAGCTCACTCCACGAGCAGTACTTC
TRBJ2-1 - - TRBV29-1 CSVRGRRDNEQFF TGCAGCGTGAGAGGTCGGAGGGACAATGAGCAGTTCTTC
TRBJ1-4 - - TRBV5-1 CASSPSLGQSNEKLFF TGCGCCAGCAGCCCAAGCTTAGGACAGTCTAATGAAAAACTGTTTTTT
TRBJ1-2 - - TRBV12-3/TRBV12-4 CASSLDGYNYGYTF TGTGCCAGCAGTCTGGACGGTTATAACTATGGCTACACCTTC
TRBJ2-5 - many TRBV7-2 CASSLAGDIEEEETQYF TGTGCCAGCAGCTTAGCGGGGGACATCGAAGAGGAAGAGACCCAGTACTTC
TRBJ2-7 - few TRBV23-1 CASSQRGYSSYEQYF TGCGCCAGCAGTCAAAGGGGGTATAGCTCCTACGAGCAGTACTTC
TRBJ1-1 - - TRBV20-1 CSASSGTTNTEAFF TGCAGTGCTAGTAGCGGGACTACGAACACTGAAGCTTTCTTT
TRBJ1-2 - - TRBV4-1 CASSLEGSWGNYGYTF TGCGCCAGCAGCCTAGAGGGTAGTTGGGGTAACTATGGCTACACCTTC
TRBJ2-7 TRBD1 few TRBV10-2 CASSDGATGEFYEQYF TGCGCCAGCAGTGATGGGGCGACAGGGGAATTCTACGAGCAGTACTTC
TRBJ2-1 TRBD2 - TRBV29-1 CSVGASGDYNEQFF TGCAGCGTTGGGGCTAGCGGGGACTACAATGAGCAGTTCTTC
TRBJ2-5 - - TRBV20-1 CSASDLQETQYF TGCAGTGCTTCGGACTTACAAGAGACCCAGTACTTC
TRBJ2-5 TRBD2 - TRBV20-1 CSAVPLAGGLQETQYF TGCAGTGCGGTCCCCTTGGCGGGGGGCCTACAAGAGACCCAGTACTTC
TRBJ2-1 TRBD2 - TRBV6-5 CASSPKGTRSVEQFF TGTGCCAGCAGCCCTAAGGGGACTAGGAGCGTTGAGCAGTTCTTC
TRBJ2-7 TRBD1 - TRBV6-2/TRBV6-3 CASSYDDRANEQYF TGTGCCAGCAGTTATGATGACAGGGCGAACGAGCAGTACTTC